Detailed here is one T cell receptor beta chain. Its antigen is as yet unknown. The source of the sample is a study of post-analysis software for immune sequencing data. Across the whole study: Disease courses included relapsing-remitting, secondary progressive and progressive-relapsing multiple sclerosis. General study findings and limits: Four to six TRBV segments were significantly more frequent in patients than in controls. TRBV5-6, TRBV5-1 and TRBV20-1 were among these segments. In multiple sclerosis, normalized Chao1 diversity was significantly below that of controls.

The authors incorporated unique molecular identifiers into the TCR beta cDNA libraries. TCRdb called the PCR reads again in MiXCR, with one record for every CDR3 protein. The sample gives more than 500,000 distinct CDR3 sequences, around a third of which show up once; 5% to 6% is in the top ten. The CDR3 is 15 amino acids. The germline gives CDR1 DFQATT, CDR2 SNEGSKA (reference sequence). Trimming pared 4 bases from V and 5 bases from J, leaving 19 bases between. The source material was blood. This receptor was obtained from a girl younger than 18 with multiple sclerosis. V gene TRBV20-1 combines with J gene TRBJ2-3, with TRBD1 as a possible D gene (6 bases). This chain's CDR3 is CSATLARGEEDTQYF. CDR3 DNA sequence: TGCAGTGCTACCCTGGCCAGGGGTGAAGAAGATACGCAGTATTTT.